Below, one T cell receptor beta chain is given with its context. Its antigen is unknown. Base qualities are not at hand, and no much larger clone is one base apart. This record belongs to a study of T cell responses to AZD1222 COVID-19 vaccine (dated by TCRdb to about 2021). In terms of the full investigation: AZD1222 recipients given second doses at about 4 weeks or at about 12 weeks were pooled, since spike-specific TCR depth and breadth were not found to differ between the two schedules. TCR sequencing covered 233 trial participants: approximately 200 given two doses of AZD1222 and 26 given two doses of MenACWY control vaccine. Enrollment into the trials was organized by age into subgroups of 18-55, 56-69 and 70-plus years, and those subgroups contained 148, 28 and 57 TCR-sequenced participants, respectively.

The time point tag for this specimen amounts to: baseline before first vaccination. The vaccinee samples were drawn from two UK trials, COV001 and COV002, one of which was a single-blind randomized controlled phase 2/3 trial testing AZD1222 (ChAdOx1 nCoV-19) in healthy adults. For TCRbeta chain sequencing, PBMC samples were collected from trial participants at day 0 and at day 28 after the second dose. The CDR3 regions of human TCRbeta chains were subjected to immunosequencing. Concerning the study's data processing: TCRs in the repertoires were matched against a reference library of SARS-CoV-2-specific TCRs that had been generated with the MIRA antigen-specificity platform. Breadth was defined as the fraction of unique TCRs that were SARS-CoV-2-associated. Depth was defined as the fraction of total T cells that were SARS-CoV-2-associated. Using the MIRA data, each spike-specific TCR was assigned both to the spike region to which the TCR was reactive and to a CD4 or CD8 class. Log10-transformed breadth and depth values were compared by one-way ANOVA with Sidak's multiple comparisons tests. TCRdb stores this immuneACCESS table with in-frame sequences only. Part of the clones is absent; in the studies checked, under half of the shortfall reflects unresolved V genes, and no reason is known for the rest. V and J calls and clone size are given by that table; D and trimming were obtained from the DNA. This sample has 150,000 or so clones in its table, and roughly 90% of those were observed once. The top ten clonotypes cover around 3.1% of the sample.

Trimming costs V 5 bases and J 4 bases, and their ends lie 12 bases apart. Including cysteine and phenylalanine, the CDR3 has 15 amino acids. CDR3 DNA is the only sequence kept; it has 45 bases, read in frame from the first base. Via the germline V gene, CDR1 is MDHEN and CDR2 SYDVKM. Paper-wide results and their limitations: In the small 56-69-year group, the increase in depth fell short of significance, most likely because of low power. Because no day 14 peak-response samples were available, repertoires were characterized only after the peak T cell response. Most participants were white British and females outnumbered males, and the authors suggested that clonal diversity may have been underestimated. CD4 TCRs associated with the vaccine covered the entire spike protein, and the dominant responses were in regions 160-218 and 743-854. Epitopes outside the regions mutated in the B.1.351 and B.1.1.7 variants were reportedly recognized by nearly half of the unique spike-specific TCRs. Conclusions about previously exposed vaccinees are limited because only six or seven AZD1222 recipients were SARS-CoV-2 seropositive at baseline. After two AZD1222 doses, spike-specific TCR breadth and depth were significantly higher than at day 0 and than in MenACWY recipients.

The TCR originated in an adult in good health. The chain was built from TRBV28 and TRBJ2-6, and TRBD2 may be the D gene, going by 5 matching bases. The sequencing used peripheral blood, collected on day 0 of AZD1222 vaccination. The CDR3 region: CASSAHRGGANVLTF. The DNA sequence is given as TGTGCCAGCAGTGCCCACCGCGGGGGGGCCAACGTCCTGACTTTC.